This TCR beta chain was sequenced during a study of CD8 T cells in ankylosing spondylitis. Overall study results and limits: Relatively rare in peripheral blood, disease-linked clones were also CD8+. The study looked at matched synovial fluid samples from ankylosing spondylitis patients. Disease-linked clones were reported to be significantly enriched there. Blood of patients with ankylosing spondylitis appeared to be characterized by a TCR beta motif of eight or nine highly homologous variants. Some motif variants were previously reported in reactive arthritis synovial fluid and blood.

In regard to this clonotype: The antigen is unknown.

Each CDR3 protein gets one entry after TCRdb re-called the 5' RACE reads with MiXCR. The table has under 950,000 distinct CDR3 sequences, around 17% seen once. The receptor was derived from a male donor with ankylosing spondylitis. The sequenced sample consisted of blood, either unsorted or a sorted T cell fraction (not recorded which).

The CDR3: CSALGVGRGTDTQYF. The CDR3 DNA follows: TGCAGTGCTCTGGGGGTGGGTCGGGGTACAGATACGCAGTATTTT. This chain uses TRBV20-1 with TRBJ2-3; perhaps D is TRBD1 or TRBD2 (5 bases each). Germline V gives CDR1 DFQATT, CDR2 SNEGSKA (reference sequence). The ends were cut back, 5 bases at V and 3 bases at J, with 18 bases in the middle. CDR3 size: 15 residues.